This T cell receptor beta chain was captured in a study of graft-versus-host responses after intestinal transplantation. Overall study context: Recipients got multivisceral, liver-intestinal, or isolated intestinal transplants. Anti-thymocyte globulin was used for induction in all recipients, who then took tacrolimus and steroids for roughly three years. General study results and limits: Declines in HvG clones occurring early post-transplant were associated with peak circulating GvH clone levels. Detected in recipient marrow were GvH clones, some of which were first observed in ileum or blood.

This clone was recorded once. The antigen is unknown. Clones were read by immunoSEQ multiplex PCR, and TCRdb kept only the in-frame ones, dropping some. The table records roughly 64,000 clones, 90% of them present only once. This TCR derives from a human donor who was the organ donor for an intestinal transplant. The sample here was unstimulated CD8+ T cells sorted from spleen or lymph node cells, taken before transplant.

This CDR3 reads CASSFTTGWDEQYF. In nucleotides, the CDR3 is TGTGCCAGCAGCTTTACGACAGGGTGGGACGAGCAGTACTTC. The J gene is TRBJ2-7, the V gene TRBV7-9; TRBD1 matches at 7 bases. The germline gives CDR1 SEHNR, CDR2 FQNEAQ (reference sequence). The CDR3 is 14 residues long. Losses at the gene ends were 3 bases for V and 5 bases for J; bases not matched to a gene: 7.